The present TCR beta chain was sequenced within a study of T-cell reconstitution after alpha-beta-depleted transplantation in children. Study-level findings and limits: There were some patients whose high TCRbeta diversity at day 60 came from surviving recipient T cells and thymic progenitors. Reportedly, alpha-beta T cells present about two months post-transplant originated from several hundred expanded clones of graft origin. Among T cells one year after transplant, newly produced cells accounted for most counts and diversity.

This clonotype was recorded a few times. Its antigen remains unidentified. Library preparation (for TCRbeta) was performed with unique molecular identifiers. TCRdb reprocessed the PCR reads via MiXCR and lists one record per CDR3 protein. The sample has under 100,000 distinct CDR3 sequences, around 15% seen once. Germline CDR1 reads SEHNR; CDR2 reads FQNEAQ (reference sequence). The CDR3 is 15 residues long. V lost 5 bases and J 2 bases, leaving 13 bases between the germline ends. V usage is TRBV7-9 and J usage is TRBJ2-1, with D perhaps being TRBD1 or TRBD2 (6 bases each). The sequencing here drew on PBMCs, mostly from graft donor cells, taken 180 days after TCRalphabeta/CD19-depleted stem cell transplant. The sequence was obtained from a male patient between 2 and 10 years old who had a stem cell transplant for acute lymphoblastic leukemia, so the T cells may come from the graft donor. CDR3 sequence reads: CASSPRGGAYNEQFF. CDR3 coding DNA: TGTGCCAGCAGCCCCAGGGGCGGGGCCTACAATGAGCAGTTCTTC.